This T cell receptor (beta chain) was recovered during a study of cytotoxic CD8 clonotypes in ibrutinib-treated CLL. For the study at large: Recorded responses included about 25 partial and 2 complete; following median 68 months, roughly 15 stayed remitted and around 12 progressed. Sequencing produced an average of roughly 270,000 productive templates and about 99,000 productive rearrangements per sample.

This clone showed up many times. The CDR3 is 12 amino acids. Trimming stripped 6 bases from V and 3 bases from J, with 9 bases between. Germline lookup yields CDR1 PRHDT and CDR2 FYEKMQ (reference sequence). The method was immunoSEQ multiplex PCR; TCRdb's version includes in-frame clones alone and lacks a portion of them. The top ten hold 20% to 25% of the sample, which has approximately 100,000 clones, 60% to 80% seen once. This TCR came from a human donor with chronic lymphocytic leukemia. The source was PBMCs, collected after 24 months of ibrutinib treatment. The V gene is TRBV13, the J gene TRBJ2-7; D is ambiguous. CDR3 nucleotides: TGTGCCAGCAGTGGTCTAGGCTACGAGCAGTACTTC. This translates into CASSGLGYEQYF.